The clone carrying this TCR beta chain was seen more than once but under ten times. Its antigen is undetermined. These data belong to a study of vaccination and CD4 T cells after COVID-19. Study details: Each participant underwent a two-dose regimen of either the BNT162b2 or the mRNA-1273 vaccine. Study-level points and caveats: There was no significant change from about 20 to 38 median reactive clonotypes.

CD4+ T cells that had been cultured provided DNA sequenced with the Oncomine TCR Beta short-read assay. TCRdb used MiXCR to reprocess the PCR reads, holding one entry per CDR3 protein. Counted here are approximately 7,700 distinct CDR3 sequences, roughly 60% occurring once; the ten biggest clones make up 32%. V trimming: 4 bases; J trimming: 2 bases; junction bases outside the gene matches: 13. The CDR3 is made up of 17 amino acids. The V gene's germline CDR1 is DFQATT and CDR2 SNEGSKA (reference sequence). The treatment: approximately 10-day PBMC culture with coronavirus spike peptide pools or control peptides (ViraFEST assay). The medium had half its volume replaced with fresh IL-2 medium on days 3 and 7.

The chain recombines TRBV20-1 with TRBJ1-2, with 10 bases lining up with TRBD1. Sequenced sample: CD4+ T cells from blood, cultured in vitro. The source is a human donor who had recovered from COVID-19. The CDR3 loop reads CSANRPGQGNRNYGYTF. The DNA of the CDR3 is TGCAGTGCTAACCGACCGGGACAGGGGAATAGGAACTATGGCTACACCTTC.